The clone carrying this TCR beta chain has ten or more counts. Antigen: not known. The data were taken from a study of neurological immune-mediated disorders. General study points: Subjects shared no identical expanded-clone CDR3 amino acid sequences, suggesting private TCR-beta repertoires in all groups.

CDR1 and CDR2 (germline): SQVTM, ANQGSEA. Trimming removed 7 bases from V and 8 bases from J, with 15 bases in between. This CDR3 is 12 amino acids long. The output of every sequencing run, over 190 million TCR-beta sequences, came from 15-18 subjects. TCRdb reanalysed the 5' RACE reads using MiXCR and keeps one entry per CDR3 protein. This table has 55,000 to 65,000 distinct CDR3 sequences, more than 9.5% appearing once. This TCR came from a woman aged 55-69 years with HTLV-1-associated myelopathy (HAM/TSP). Material: PBMCs. The chain joins TRBV29-1 to TRBJ2-1; unclear D gene. In DNA, the CDR3 is TGCAGCGCCATCGGACGTCTCGATGAGCAGTTCTTC. It is translated as CSAIGRLDEQFF.